This T cell receptor beta chain came from a study of blood T cell repertoires in COVID-19. Study as a whole: Acute and convalescent COVID-19 samples came from the United States, Italy and Spain. PBMCs, B-cell-depleted T cells, or T cells provided the cDNA or gDNA that made up the material.

Original analysis: Researchers report that nucleated cell counts were estimated from reference gene primer amplification. Generated by immunoSEQ multiplex PCR, the TCRdb table keeps only in-frame clones and is missing some. V and J calls and clone size follow that table, whereas D and trimming were derived from the DNA. The sample carries some 200,000 clones, approximately 79% recorded once. Germline V gene sequence: CDR1 LGHDT, CDR2 YNNKEL (reference sequence). With V trimmed by 6 bases and J by 0 bases, 12 bases remained unmatched. The CDR3 sequence is 19 residues long. The TCR was taken from a woman aged 65 to 85 with acute or convalescent COVID-19. J is TRBJ2-2 and V is TRBV3-1 (or the pseudogene TRBV3-2); 11 bases align to TRBD2. Sequencing used peripheral blood. CDR3 region: CASSLNLAGGGANTGELFF. CDR3 DNA sequence: TGTGCCAGCAGTCTGAACCTAGCGGGAGGAGGCGCGAACACCGGGGAGCTGTTTTTT.